The 10 T cell receptor beta chains in this list originate from one sample, sequenced in a study of CD8+ T cells in alopecia areata. Extraction of RNA preceded its reverse transcription into cDNA, which served as the sequencing template. Sequencing was performed with immunoSEQ multiplex PCR; in TCRdb, only in-frame clones are kept and a portion is missing. Of some 170,000 clones detected, roughly 66% appear once; the ten largest clones hold 9.5% to 12%. This specimen consisted of CD8+ T cells sorted from blood, obtained at week 0. These receptor sequences come from a human donor with alopecia areata.

The chain recombines TRBV15 with TRBJ1-5; TRBD1 is a possible D gene (5 bases). Germline lookup yields CDR1 LNHNV and CDR2 YYDKDF (reference sequence). There are 18 residues in the CDR3. The V end was cut by 3 bases, the J end by 0 bases, with 18 bases between. CDR3 loop: CATSSSLGASYSNQPQHF. CDR3 nucleotides: TGTGCCACCAGCAGCAGTTTAGGGGCCAGCTATAGCAATCAGCCCCAGCATTTT.

The chain carries TRBV11-2 and TRBJ2-1, with TRBD1 matching 12 bases. This CDR3 spans 16 amino acids. V was clipped by 2 bases and J by 8 bases; unmatched bases: 7. The germline V gene has CDR1 SGHAT and CDR2 FQNNGV. Here the CDR3 reads CASSLLLGTGGDEQFF. The CDR3, as DNA: TGTGCCAGCAGCTTACTGTTGGGGACAGGGGGCGATGAGCAGTTCTTC.

V and J are TRBV27 and TRBJ2-7; 8 bases are a match to TRBD1. The germline V gene encodes CDR1 MNHEY and CDR2 SMNVEV (reference sequence). Trimming removed 5 bases from V and 6 bases from J; junction bases left unmatched: 6. The CDR3 is 13 amino acids. CDR3 bases: TGTGCCAGCAGTCCATCGACAGGGGCCGAGCAGTACTTC. Its translation: CASSPSTGAEQYF.

For the CDR3, the DNA is TGTGCCACCAGCAGAGAAACCAGGGTGAGTGGCAATCAGCCCCAGCATTTT. It translates to CATSRETRVSGNQPQHF. This chain uses TRBV15 with TRBJ1-5, with D possibly being TRBD1 (5 bases). Germline assignment: CDR1 LNHNV and CDR2 YYDKDF (reference sequence). The CDR3 has 17 residues. V was pared by 0 bases and J by 2 bases, with 14 bases between.

The chain joins TRBV29-1 to TRBJ2-7, with 12 bases aligning to TRBD1. The CDR3 has 13 amino acids. The V gene's germline CDR1 is SQVTM and CDR2 ANQGSEA. The junction had 4 bases not matched to a gene; V was cut back by 3 bases and J by 7 bases. For the CDR3, the DNA is TGCAGCGTTGAGGGACAGGGGGCGTGGGAGCAGTACTTC. It translates to CSVEGQGAWEQYF.

This clone has a single count. V is TRBV28 and J is TRBJ1-1, with unresolved D. Germline CDR1 is MDHEN and CDR2 is SYDVKM. CDR3 length: 15 amino acids. V was pared by 0 bases and J by 4 bases, with 12 bases between. This chain's CDR3 is CASSLWRERGTEAFF. The DNA of the CDR3 is TGTGCCAGCAGTTTATGGCGGGAGAGAGGCACTGAAGCTTTCTTT.

The chain couples TRBV13 to TRBJ1-5; possible D gene TRBD1, 5 bases. Trimming pared 0 bases from V and 2 bases from J, leaving 5 bases between. In germline, CDR1 is PRHDT, CDR2 FYEKMQ (reference sequence). The CDR3 spans 14 residues. The DNA of the CDR3 is TGTGCCAGCAGCTTAGGGGGGGGCAATCAGCCCCAGCATTTT. Protein sequence: CASSLGGGNQPQHF.

There are a few counts of this clone. The CDR3 loop is CASSTPVRQRLPVDEQFF. DNA of the CDR3: TGTGCCAGTAGTACACCCGTGCGGCAGAGACTCCCTGTCGATGAGCAGTTCTTC. The chain employs TRBV19 and TRBJ2-1; D not certain. The CDR3 is 18 residues long. The germline V and J ends were trimmed by 4 bases and 8 bases, with 27 bases remaining between them. The germline V gene encodes CDR1 LNHDA and CDR2 SQIVND (reference sequence).

V and J are TRBV23-1 and TRBJ2-1, with 15 bases identical to TRBD2. TRBV23-1 is annotated as an ORF whose role is uncertain. CDR3 size: 22 residues. Unmatched junction bases numbered 18, after V lost 0 bases and J lost 6 bases. The CDR3 DNA reads as TGCGCCAGCAGTCAATCGGAGGCCTCCCGGACTAGCGGGGGGGGAATGGGCAATGAGCAGTTCTTC. It yields the protein CASSQSEASRTSGGGMGNEQFF.

The rearrangement uses TRBV4-1 and TRBJ2-7; D might be TRBD1 (5 bases). The CDR3 is 15 amino acids. CDR1 MGHRA and CDR2 YSYEKL come from the germline V gene. V lost 0 bases and J lost 5, with 14 bases in between. The CDR3 coding sequence is TGCGCCAGCAGCCAAGACGACAGATCGGTTGACGAGCAGTACTTC. Its translation: CASSQDDRSVDEQYF.